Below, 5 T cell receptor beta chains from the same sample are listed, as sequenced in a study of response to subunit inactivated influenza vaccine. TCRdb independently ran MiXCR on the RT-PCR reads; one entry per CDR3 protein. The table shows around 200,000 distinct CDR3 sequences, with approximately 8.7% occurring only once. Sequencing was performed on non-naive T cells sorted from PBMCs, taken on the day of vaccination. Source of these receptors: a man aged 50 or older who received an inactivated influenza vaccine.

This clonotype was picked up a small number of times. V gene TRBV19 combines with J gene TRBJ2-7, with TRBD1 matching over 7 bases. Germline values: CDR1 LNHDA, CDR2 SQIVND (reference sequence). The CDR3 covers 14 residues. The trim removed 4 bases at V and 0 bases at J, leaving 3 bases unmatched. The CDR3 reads CASSRRQGSYEQYF. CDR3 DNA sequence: TGTGCCAGTAGTAGAAGACAGGGCTCCTACGAGCAGTACTTC.

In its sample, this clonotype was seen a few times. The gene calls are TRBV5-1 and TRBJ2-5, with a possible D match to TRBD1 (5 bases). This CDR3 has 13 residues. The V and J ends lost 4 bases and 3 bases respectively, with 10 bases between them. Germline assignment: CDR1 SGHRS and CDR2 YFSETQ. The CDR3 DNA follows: TGCGCCAGCAGCCCACTGACAGAAGAGACCCAGTACTTC. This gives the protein CASSPLTEETQYF.

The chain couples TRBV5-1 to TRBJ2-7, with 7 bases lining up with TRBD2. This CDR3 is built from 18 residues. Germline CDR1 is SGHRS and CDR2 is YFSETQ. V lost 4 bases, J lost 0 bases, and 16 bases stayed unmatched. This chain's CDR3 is CASSLGEAGFLASYEQYF. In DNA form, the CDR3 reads TGCGCCAGCAGCCTCGGGGAAGCGGGGTTTTTAGCCTCCTACGAGCAGTACTTC.

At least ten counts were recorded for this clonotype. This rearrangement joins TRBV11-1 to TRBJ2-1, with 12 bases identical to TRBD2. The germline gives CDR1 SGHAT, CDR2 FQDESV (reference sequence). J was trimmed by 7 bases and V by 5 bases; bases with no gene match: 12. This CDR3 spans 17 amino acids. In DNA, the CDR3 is TGTGCCAGCAGCCTGATGAACCTAGCGGGAGGGCGGAATGAGCAGTTCTTC. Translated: CASSLMNLAGGRNEQFF.

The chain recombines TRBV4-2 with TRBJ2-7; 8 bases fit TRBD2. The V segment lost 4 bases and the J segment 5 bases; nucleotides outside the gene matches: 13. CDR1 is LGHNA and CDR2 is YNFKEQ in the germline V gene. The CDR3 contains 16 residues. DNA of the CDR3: TGTGCCAGCAGCCGGGATTCCGGGACTAGTCTCAACGAGCAGTACTTC. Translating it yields CASSRDSGTSLNEQYF.